The 12 T cell receptor beta chains below were found in one sample sequenced in a study of blood T cells in healthy people across ages. It was with a sample-barcoded 5' primer and a J-beta primer mix that a second PCR of roughly 7 to 12 cycles was run. MiXCR, applied by TCRdb to the 5' RACE reads, yields one record per CDR3 protein. This table holds roughly 930,000 distinct CDR3 sequences, approximately 49% found once. Input material: blood. The receptors here all came from a man aged 25 to 40 in good health.

V is TRBV27 and J is TRBJ2-1; 9 positions agree with TRBD1. Per germline, CDR1 MNHEY and CDR2 SMNVEV (reference sequence). The CDR3 has 18 residues. J was trimmed by 0 bases and V by 5 bases; bases with no gene match: 11. The CDR3 loop reads CASSARQGGASSYNEQFF. For the CDR3, the DNA is TGTGCCAGCAGTGCCCGACAGGGGGGGGCCAGCTCCTACAATGAGCAGTTCTTC.

In its sample, this clonotype was seen a few times. This rearrangement joins TRBV9 to TRBJ1-2, with a tentative D call TRBD1 (5 bases). There are 14 residues in the CDR3. Germline V lookup: CDR1 SGDLS, CDR2 YYNGEE. Deletions cut 1 base from V and 6 bases from J, with 13 bases between. The CDR3 sequence: CASSVSGTGHGYTF. The CDR3 DNA reads as TGTGCCAGCAGCGTATCGGGAACAGGACATGGCTACACCTTC.

J is TRBJ1-5 and V is TRBV4-2; 8 nucleotides align to TRBD1. From germline, CDR1 is LGHNA and CDR2 YNFKEQ. J was trimmed by 6 bases and V by 0 bases; bases with no gene match: 7. The CDR3 runs to 16 residues. CDR3 coding DNA: TGTGCCAGCAGCCAAGACCCCCAGGGGGCGGGTCAGCCCCAGCATTTT. It translates to CASSQDPQGAGQPQHF.

The V gene is TRBV6-5, the J gene TRBJ1-2; D possibly corresponds to TRBD1 (6 bases). Germline V gene lookup returns CDR1 MNHEY and CDR2 SVGAGI. This CDR3 has 15 residues. V gave up 7 bases and J gave up 6 bases, with 21 bases separating them. As DNA, the CDR3 is TGTGCCAGCACTCCCGGCCGGGGGGCCTTTCATGGCTACACCTTC. Translating gives CASTPGRGAFHGYTF.

The gene calls are TRBV20-1 and TRBJ1-2; D uncertain. The CDR3 runs 8 residues. Per germline, CDR1 DFQATT and CDR2 SNEGSKA (reference sequence). CDR3 sequence: CRGYGYTF. CDR3 in DNA: TGCAGGGGCTATGGCTACACCTTC.

This clonotype showed up just a few times. The chain couples TRBV28 to TRBJ2-7; weak D call: TRBD1 (5 bases). The V gene lost 3 bases and the J gene lost 4 bases, with 16 bases spanning the gap. Germline V gives CDR1 MDHEN, CDR2 SYDVKM. The CDR3 extends over 15 amino acids. CDR3 nucleotide sequence: TGTGCCAGCAGTTTCTCTACCCGACAGAAATACGAGCAGTACTTC. As protein: CASSFSTRQKYEQYF.

The V gene is TRBV20-1, the J gene TRBJ2-5, with TRBD1 matching 10 bases. This CDR3 is 13 amino acids long. Germline V lookup: CDR1 DFQATT, CDR2 SNEGSKA (reference sequence). The CDR3: CSLKTGGRETQYF. The CDR3 nucleotides are TGCAGCCTCAAGACAGGGGGCCGGGAGACCCAGTACTTC.

As for this clonotype: At one of its ends the junction is not consistent with the germline gene, which may arise from a read error. The chain uses TRBV7-6 and TRBJ2-3; 10 bases fit TRBD2. Germline V CDR1 and CDR2: SGHVS, FNYEAQ. This CDR3 has 16 amino acids. CDR3 loop: CASNSDIAGGTDMQYF. CDR3 nucleotides: TGTGCCAGCAACTCAGACATAGCGGGGGGCACAGATATGCAGTATTTT.

V usage is TRBV4-2 and J usage is TRBJ2-7; 11 bases line up with TRBD2. CDR1 is LGHNA and CDR2 is YNFKEQ in the germline V gene. The CDR3 is 14 amino acids. Trimming took 5 bases from V and 3 from J; bases not matched to a gene: 3. The CDR3: CASSTSGSGYEQYF. Written as DNA, the CDR3 is TGTGCCAGCAGCACTAGCGGGAGCGGCTACGAGCAGTACTTC.

The chain carries TRBV20-1 and TRBJ2-7; D may match TRBD1 or TRBD2 (5 bases each). CDR1 is DFQATT, CDR2 SNEGSKA, per germline (reference sequence). The length of the CDR3 is 15 residues. V was clipped by 3 bases and J by 0 bases, with 15 bases between them. The CDR3: CSARRETESSYEQYF. The CDR3 bases are TGCAGTGCTAGGAGGGAGACAGAGAGCTCCTACGAGCAGTACTTC.

This clonotype was counted between two and nine times. The chain has TRBV4-3 and TRBJ2-1; 8 nucleotides match TRBD2. V lost 6 bases and J lost 6; bases outside the gene matches: 13. CDR1 is LGHNA and CDR2 is YSLEER in the germline V gene. The CDR3 consists of 16 residues. In DNA, the CDR3 is TGCGCCAGCAGACGCACCGGGACTAGTGTTGGCAATGAGCAGTTCTTC. Encoded protein: CASRRTGTSVGNEQFF.

This clonotype was seen more than once but under ten times. The chain employs TRBV5-1 and TRBJ2-4; maybe TRBD2 (6 bases). The germline gives CDR1 SGHRS, CDR2 YFSETQ. The CDR3 covers 13 residues. V lost 1 base, J lost 8 bases, and 10 bases lay in between. DNA of the CDR3: TGCGCCAGCAGCTTGAACAGGAGGGACATTCAGTACTTC. Its translation is CASSLNRRDIQYF.